This TCR beta chain was captured by sequencing in a study of spatial heterogeneity in lung cancer. Overall study context: Tumor-region TCR transcript counts correlated strongly with a T cell module score from matched bulk RNA-seq.

With regard to this clonotype: Its target is unknown. This beta chain slipped into a library made for alpha chains as a stray read, so its size is not meaningful.

Study conclusions and caveats: Counts of expanded alpha and beta TCRs within tumors tracked the tumor nonsynonymous mutation count.

The V gene's germline CDR1 is LGHNA and CDR2 YNFKEQ. This CDR3 is 16 amino acids long. V was trimmed by 0 bases and J by 8 bases, leaving 14 bases between them. This sample's time point: sample taken at primary tumor resection. The authors sequenced whole RNA from tumor, nontumor lung or frozen PBMC without sorting. Every cDNA TCR molecule received its own unique molecular identifier. One entry per CDR3 protein, called by TCRdb with MiXCR from the 5' RACE reads. This sample has some 9,800 distinct CDR3 sequences; 45% to 65% occur once, and the top ten carry 28%. The V call is TRBV4-2, the J call TRBJ1-6; D unclear. The sample here was lung tumor tissue, taken at surgery. This sequence originates from a female donor with early-stage non-small cell lung cancer. The CDR3 sequence is CASSQDYRQLHSPLHF. CDR3 sequence (DNA): TGTGCCAGCAGCCAAGATTATAGGCAGCTCCATTCACCCCTCCACTTT.